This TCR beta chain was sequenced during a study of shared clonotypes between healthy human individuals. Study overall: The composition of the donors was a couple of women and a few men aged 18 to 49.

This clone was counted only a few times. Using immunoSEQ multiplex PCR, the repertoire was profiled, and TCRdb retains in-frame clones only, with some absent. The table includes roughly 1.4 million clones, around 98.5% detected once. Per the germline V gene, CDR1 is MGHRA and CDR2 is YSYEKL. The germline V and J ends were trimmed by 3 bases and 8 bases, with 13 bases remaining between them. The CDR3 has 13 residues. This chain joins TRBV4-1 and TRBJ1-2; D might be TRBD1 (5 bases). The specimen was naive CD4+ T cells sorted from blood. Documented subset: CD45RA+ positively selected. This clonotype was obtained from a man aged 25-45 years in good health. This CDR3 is CASSQSGSDGYTF. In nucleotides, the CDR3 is TGCGCCAGCAGCCAGTCAGGGTCGGACGGCTACACCTTC.